This T cell receptor (beta chain) was sequenced during a study of T cell responses to AZD1222 COVID-19 vaccine. The CDR3 sequence is 14 residues long. With 5 bases removed from V and 3 bases from J, the gap between germline ends came to 13 bases. CDR1 LGHNT and CDR2 FRNRAP come from the germline V gene. Using immunoSEQ multiplex PCR, the repertoire was profiled, and TCRdb retains in-frame clones only, with some absent. In the table there are over 150,000 clones, 92% of which are singletons. This clonotype was sampled from an adult in good health. The input for sequencing was peripheral blood, taken on day 0 of MenACWY control vaccination. The rearrangement joins TRBV12-5 to TRBJ1-2; D is perhaps TRBD1 (5 bases). In nucleotides, the CDR3 is TGTGCTAGTGGTGGCCTGGCGACAGACTATGGCTACACCTTC. Translating gives CASGGLATDYGYTF.